The clone carrying this T cell receptor (beta chain) was observed at least ten times. The antigen is not known. The CDR3 runs 13 residues. V gave up 2 bases and J gave up 2 bases, with 7 bases separating them. The data stem from a study of blood T cells in healthy people across ages. Study-wide points: Strongly correlated with naive T cell percentage was TCR beta diversity.

The use of a sample-barcoded 5' primer and a J-beta primer mix characterized a second PCR of roughly 6 to 11 cycles. TCRdb independently ran MiXCR on the 5' RACE reads; one entry per CDR3 protein. The sample has 380,000 or so distinct CDR3 sequences, roughly half seen once. Per sample, extraction of total RNA gave at least 5 micrograms in every case. This chain joins TRBV12-3 or TRBV12-4 and TRBJ2-7; D tentatively reads TRBD1 or TRBD2 (6 bases each). The sample comprised blood. This receptor was obtained from a man aged 55 to 70 in good health. CDR3: CASSLRGAYEQYF. The CDR3 coding sequence is TGTGCCAGCAGTTTAAGGGGGGCCTACGAGCAGTACTTC.